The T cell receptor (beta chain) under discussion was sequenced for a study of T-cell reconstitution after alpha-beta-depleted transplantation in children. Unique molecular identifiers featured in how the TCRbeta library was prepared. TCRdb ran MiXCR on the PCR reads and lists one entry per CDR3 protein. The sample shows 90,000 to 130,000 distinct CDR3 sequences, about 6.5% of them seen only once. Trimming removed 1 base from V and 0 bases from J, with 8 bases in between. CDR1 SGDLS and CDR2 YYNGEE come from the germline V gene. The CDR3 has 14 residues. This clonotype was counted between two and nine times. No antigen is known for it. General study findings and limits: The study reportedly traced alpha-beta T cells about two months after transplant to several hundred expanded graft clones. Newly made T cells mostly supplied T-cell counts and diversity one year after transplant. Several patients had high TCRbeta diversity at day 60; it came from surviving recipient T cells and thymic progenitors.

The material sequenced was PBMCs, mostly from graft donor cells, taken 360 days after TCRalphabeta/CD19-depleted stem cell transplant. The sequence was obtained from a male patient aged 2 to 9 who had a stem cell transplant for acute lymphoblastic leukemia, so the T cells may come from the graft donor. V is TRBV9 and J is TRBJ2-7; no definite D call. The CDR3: CASSVNPSSYEQYF. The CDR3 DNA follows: TGTGCCAGCAGCGTAAACCCGAGCTCCTACGAGCAGTACTTC.